This TCR beta chain was retrieved from a study of OX40 agonist ivuxolimab in advanced cancers. The germline V gene encodes CDR1 MNHEY and CDR2 SMNVEV (reference sequence). This CDR3 has 14 residues. Trimming at V came to 3 bases and at J to 0 bases, leaving 2 bases not matched to a gene. This table comes from immunoSEQ multiplex PCR, and its TCRdb copy is limited to in-frame clones, with some not included. The sample carries tens of thousands of clones, around nine tenths recorded once. The chain couples TRBV27 to TRBJ2-7; 7 nucleotides line up with TRBD2. This specimen was CD4+ or CD8+ T cells sorted from blood, taken in a trial of the OX40 agonist ivuxolimab. This clonotype was obtained from an adult with an advanced solid tumor such as melanoma, head and neck, liver or kidney cancer. The CDR3 protein is CASSFRTSSYEQYF. In nucleotides, the CDR3 is TGTGCCAGCAGTTTCAGGACTAGCTCCTACGAGCAGTACTTC.